These T cell receptor beta chains were read from a single sample in a study of blood T cell repertoires in COVID-19. Only in-frame clones appear in the TCRdb table, and some are missing; sequencing was by immunoSEQ multiplex PCR. The sample includes roughly 330,000 clones, about 90% seen only once; the top ten take more than 5%. What was sequenced was PBMCs or T cells enriched from blood (not recorded which). These receptors were obtained from a man younger than 45 who had recovered from COVID-19. CDR3s include the opening cysteine and the closing phenylalanine or tryptophan. Each record gives: CDR3 protein, CDR3 DNA, J gene, D gene, V gene, clone size. A D gene is named only where the DNA matches it firmly. Clone size, where shown, is once, few, many, or a class for clones that have expanded.

CDR3: CASRQTGQGRTEAFF
DNA: TGTGCCAGCAGACAAACCGGACAGGGAAGGACTGAAGCTTTCTTT
J: TRBJ1-1
D: TRBD1
V: TRBV5-4
size: once

CDR3: CASSLPQAIIATNEKLFF
DNA: TGTGCCAGCAGTTTACCTCAGGCGATTATAGCAACTAATGAAAAACTGTTTTTT
J: TRBJ1-4
D: -
V: TRBV28
size: -

CDR3: CAWSHSVTNYGYTF
DNA: TGTGCCTGGAGTCATAGCGTGACTAACTATGGCTACACCTTC
J: TRBJ1-2
D: -
V: TRBV30
size: -

CDR3: CASSSGRHNEQFF
DNA: TGTGCCAGCAGTTCAGGCAGGCACAATGAGCAGTTCTTC
J: TRBJ2-1
D: -
V: TRBV28
size: -

CDR3: CASSDSYRGQGPAGLQSYEQYF
DNA: TGTGCCAGCAGTGACTCATATCGTGGACAGGGCCCTGCCGGACTCCAATCCTACGAGCAGTACTTC
J: TRBJ2-7
D: TRBD1
V: TRBV6-4
size: -

CDR3: CASSLAGNQPQHF
DNA: TGTGCCAGCAGCTTAGCCGGGAATCAGCCCCAGCATTTT
J: TRBJ1-5
D: -
V: TRBV11-2
size: -

CDR3: CASSLNRGDTQYF
DNA: TGTGCCAGCAGCTTAAACAGGGGAGATACGCAGTATTTT
J: TRBJ2-3
D: TRBD1
V: TRBV7-8
size: -

CDR3: CSLWGGQGRHEQFF
DNA: TGCAGCCTATGGGGGGGGCAGGGAAGGCATGAGCAGTTCTTC
J: TRBJ2-1
D: -
V: TRBV29-1
size: -

CDR3: CASSLWDRGETQYF
DNA: TGCGCCAGCAGCCTGTGGGACAGGGGAGAGACCCAGTACTTC
J: TRBJ2-5
D: TRBD1
V: TRBV5-1
size: once

CDR3: CASTSGREDSNQPQHF
DNA: TGTGCCAGCACCTCCGGCAGGGAGGATAGCAATCAGCCCCAGCATTTT
J: TRBJ1-5
D: -
V: TRBV6-4
size: -

CDR3: CASSILAGGPNEQFF
DNA: TGTGCCAGCAGTATCCTAGCGGGGGGGCCCAATGAGCAGTTCTTC
J: TRBJ2-1
D: TRBD2
V: TRBV28
size: -

CDR3: CASRFPRSSYNSPLHF
DNA: TGTGCAAGTCGCTTTCCCCGGAGCTCCTATAATTCACCCCTCCACTTT
J: TRBJ1-6
D: -
V: TRBV12-2
size: -

CDR3: CASSSGDGSYEQYF
DNA: TGTGCCAGCAGCTCGGGGGACGGCTCCTACGAGCAGTACTTC
J: TRBJ2-7
D: -
V: TRBV13
size: -

CDR3: CASSRGGNSPLHF
DNA: TGTGCCAGCTCACGGGGGGGGAATTCACCCCTCCACTTT
J: TRBJ1-6
D: -
V: TRBV18
size: -

CDR3: CASSTGTGGGSPLHF
DNA: TGTGCCAGCAGTACCGGGACAGGGGGCGGTTCACCCCTCCACTTT
J: TRBJ1-6
D: TRBD1
V: TRBV6-2/TRBV6-3
size: few

CDR3: CASSGQEGAYWANVLTF
DNA: TGTGCCAGTAGTGGGCAAGAGGGGGCGTACTGGGCCAACGTCCTGACTTTC
J: TRBJ2-6
D: TRBD1
V: TRBV19
size: -

CDR3: CASSLDNSEQYF
DNA: TGTGCCAGCAGCTTAGATAACAGCGAGCAGTACTTC
J: TRBJ2-7
D: -
V: TRBV11-2
size: -

CDR3: CASSFPLGTGLNQPQHF
DNA: TGTGCCAGCAGTTTTCCCCTAGGGACAGGGCTTAATCAGCCCCAGCATTTT
J: TRBJ1-5
D: TRBD1
V: TRBV28
size: -

CDR3: CASSSQGSSYNSPLHF
DNA: TGTGCCAGCAGTTCACAGGGAAGCTCCTATAATTCACCCCTCCACTTT
J: TRBJ1-6
D: -
V: TRBV27
size: -

CDR3: CASSQSWQYAFF
DNA: TGTGCCAGCAGCCAATCGTGGCAGTACGCTTTCTTT
J: TRBJ1-1
D: -
V: TRBV16
size: -

CDR3: CASSPGTEGTEAFF
DNA: TGCGCCAGCAGCCCGGGGACGGAGGGCACTGAAGCTTTCTTT
J: TRBJ1-1
D: -
V: TRBV5-1
size: -

CDR3: CASSLAGTPSYEQYF
DNA: TGCGCCAGCAGCCTGGCCGGGACTCCATCCTACGAGCAGTACTTC
J: TRBJ2-7
D: -
V: TRBV5-1
size: -

CDR3: CASSVAAGLSYEQYF
DNA: TGTGCCAGCAGCGTAGCTGCAGGACTATCCTACGAGCAGTACTTC
J: TRBJ2-7
D: -
V: TRBV9
size: once

CDR3: CASSLLRTGLVSGNTIYF
DNA: TGTGCCAGCAGCCTTCTCAGGACAGGCCTTGTCTCTGGAAACACCATATATTTT
J: TRBJ1-3
D: TRBD1
V: TRBV3-1/TRBV3-2
size: -

CDR3: CASTGVGSYEQYF
DNA: TGTGCCAGCACAGGGGTGGGATCCTACGAGCAGTACTTC
J: TRBJ2-7
D: -
V: TRBV7-8
size: -

CDR3: CASSFPHSSYEQYF
DNA: TGTGCCAGCAGCTTCCCCCACTCCTCCTACGAGCAGTACTTC
J: TRBJ2-7
D: -
V: TRBV28
size: -

CDR3: CAISEGGGHQETQYF
DNA: TGTGCCATCAGTGAGGGGGGGGGCCACCAAGAGACCCAGTACTTC
J: TRBJ2-5
D: -
V: TRBV10-3
size: -

CDR3: CASSPRGSGEFQETQYF
DNA: TGTGCCAGCAGCCCACGAGGTAGCGGGGAGTTCCAAGAGACCCAGTACTTC
J: TRBJ2-5
D: TRBD2
V: TRBV7-9
size: -

CDR3: CASSEFQGGHQPQHF
DNA: TGCGCCAGCAGTGAGTTCCAGGGAGGACATCAGCCCCAGCATTTT
J: TRBJ1-5
D: -
V: TRBV10-2
size: -

CDR3: CASSIALGPYNEQFF
DNA: TGTGCCAGTAGTATAGCCCTAGGTCCCTACAATGAGCAGTTCTTC
J: TRBJ2-1
D: -
V: TRBV19
size: -

CDR3: CASSLRGFDGNEQFF
DNA: TGTGCCAGCAGCCTTAGAGGGTTCGACGGGAATGAGCAGTTCTTC
J: TRBJ2-1
D: -
V: TRBV5-5
size: few